This T cell receptor (beta chain) was found in a study of glioma-infiltrating T cells after dendritic cell vaccination. Overall study findings and caveats: Longer survival after dendritic cell vaccination followed higher pretreatment TIL content.

About this clone: Its specificity is not known.

Libraries were prepared by immunoSEQ multiplex PCR; TCRdb keeps only in-frame clonotypes and omits some of them. The sample comprises 85,000 to 95,000 clones, 70% to 90% of which are singletons, and around a sixth rests with the top ten. Germline CDR1 and CDR2: MDHEN and SYDVKM. V gave up 8 bases and J gave up 5 bases, with 9 bases separating them. This CDR3 is built from 11 residues. This clonotype was obtained from a human donor with glioblastoma. The material was blood, obtained before dendritic cell vaccination. This chain uses TRBV28 with TRBJ1-2, with D possibly TRBD1 on 6 matching bases. As DNA, the CDR3 is TGTGCCAGCCAGGGGATGTATGGCTACACCTTC. This translates into CASQGMYGYTF.